What follows are 2 T cell receptor beta chains derived from one specimen sequenced in a study of vaccination and CD4 T cells after COVID-19. Once obtained from cultured CD4+ T cells, the DNA was sequenced using the Oncomine TCR Beta short-read assay. Each CDR3 protein gets one entry after TCRdb re-called the PCR reads with MiXCR. The profile shows over 15,000 distinct CDR3 sequences, 58% of them singletons. The treatment: approximately nine-day PBMC culture with coronavirus spike peptide pools or control peptides (ViraFEST assay). These TCRs' antigens remain unknown. Input material: CD4+ T cells from blood, cultured in vitro. These receptors were collected from a human donor who had recovered from COVID-19.

This clonotype came up a few times. The chain combines TRBV30 with TRBJ1-5; D call uncertain. This CDR3 spans 13 amino acids. V was trimmed by 3 bases and J by 2 bases, leaving 8 bases between them. The V gene's germline CDR1 is GTSNPN and CDR2 SVGIG (reference sequence). The CDR3 DNA is TGTGCCTGGAGGGGATCGGGCAATCAGCCCCAGCATTTT. Its translation: CAWRGSGNQPQHF. The full variable domain, its missing parts supplied by reference TRBV30 and TRBJ1-5, is SQTIHQWPATLVQPVGSPLSLECTVEGTSNPNLYWYRQAAGRGLQLLFYSVGIGQISSEVPQNLSASRPQDRQFILSSKKLLLSDSGFYLCAWRGSGNQPQHFGDGTRLSIL.

J is TRBJ2-5 and V is TRBV18; 7 bases are shared with TRBD2. Trimming took 3 bases from V and 3 from J; bases not matched to a gene: 7. This CDR3 is 15 amino acids long. Per germline, CDR1 KGHSH and CDR2 LQKENI. The CDR3 protein is CASSPSIAGEETQYF. CDR3 nucleotide sequence: TGTGCCAGCTCACCTTCCATAGCGGGCGAAGAGACCCAGTACTTC.